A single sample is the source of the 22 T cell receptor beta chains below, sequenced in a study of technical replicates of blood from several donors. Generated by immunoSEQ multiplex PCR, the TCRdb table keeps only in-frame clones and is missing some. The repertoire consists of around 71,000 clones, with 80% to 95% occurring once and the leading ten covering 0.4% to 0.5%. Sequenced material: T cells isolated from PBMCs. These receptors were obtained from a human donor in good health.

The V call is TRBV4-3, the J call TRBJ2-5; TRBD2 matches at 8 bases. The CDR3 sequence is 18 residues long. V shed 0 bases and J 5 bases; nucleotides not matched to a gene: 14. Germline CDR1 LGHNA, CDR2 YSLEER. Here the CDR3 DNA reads TGCGCCAGCAGCCAAGACGTGTCGGAGCGGGAGTCAGGGGAGACCCAGTACTTC. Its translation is CASSQDVSERESGETQYF.

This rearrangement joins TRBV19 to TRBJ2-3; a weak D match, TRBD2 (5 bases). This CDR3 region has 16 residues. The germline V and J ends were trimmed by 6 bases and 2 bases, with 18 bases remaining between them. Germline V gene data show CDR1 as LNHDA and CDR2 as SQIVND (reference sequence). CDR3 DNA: TGTGCCAGTAGCCCCCAAGGACTGATACACACAGATACGCAGTATTTT. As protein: CASSPQGLIHTDTQYF.

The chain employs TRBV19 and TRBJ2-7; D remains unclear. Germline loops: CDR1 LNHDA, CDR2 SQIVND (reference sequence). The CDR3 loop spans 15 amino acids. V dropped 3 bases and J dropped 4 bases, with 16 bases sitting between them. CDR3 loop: CASSMSYELWYEQYF. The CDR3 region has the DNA TGTGCCAGTAGTATGTCGTATGAGCTGTGGTACGAGCAGTACTTC.

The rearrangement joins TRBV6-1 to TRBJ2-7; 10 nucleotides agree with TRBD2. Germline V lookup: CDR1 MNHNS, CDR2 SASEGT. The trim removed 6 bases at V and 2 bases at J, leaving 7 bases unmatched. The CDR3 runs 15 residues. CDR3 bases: TGTGCCAGCAGCCCTCGACTAGCGGGTCCCTACGAGCAGTACTTC. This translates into CASSPRLAGPYEQYF.

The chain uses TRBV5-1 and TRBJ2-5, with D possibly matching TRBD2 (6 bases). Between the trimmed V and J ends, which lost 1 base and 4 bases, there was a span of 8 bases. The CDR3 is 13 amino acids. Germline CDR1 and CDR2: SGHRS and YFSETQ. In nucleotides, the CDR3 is TGCGCCAGCAGCTTGATCGGGGGAGAGACCCAGTACTTC. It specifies CASSLIGGETQYF. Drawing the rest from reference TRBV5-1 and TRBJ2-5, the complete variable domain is KAGVTQTPRYLIKTRGQQVTLSCSPISGHRSVSWYQQTPGQGLQFLFEYFSETQRNKGNFPGRFSGRQFSNSRSEMNVSTLELGDSALYLCASSLIGGETQYFGPGTRLLVL.

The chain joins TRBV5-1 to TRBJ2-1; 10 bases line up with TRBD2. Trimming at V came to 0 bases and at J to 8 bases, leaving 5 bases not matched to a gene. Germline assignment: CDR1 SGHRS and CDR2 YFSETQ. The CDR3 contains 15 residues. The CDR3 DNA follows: TGCGCCAGCAGCTTGGAAAGCGGGAGGGTCGATGAGCAGTTCTTC. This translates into CASSLESGRVDEQFF.

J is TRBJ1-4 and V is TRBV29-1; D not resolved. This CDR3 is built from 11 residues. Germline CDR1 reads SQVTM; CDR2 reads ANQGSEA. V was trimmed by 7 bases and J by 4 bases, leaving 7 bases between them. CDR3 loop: CSGRSNEKLFF. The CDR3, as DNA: TGCAGCGGCAGAAGTAATGAAAAACTGTTTTTT.

The chain's CDR3 is CAWGRQGAAGELFF. CDR3 nucleotide sequence: TGTGCCTGGGGCCGACAGGGGGCCGCCGGGGAGCTGTTTTTT. The rearrangement links TRBV30 to TRBJ2-2; 10 bases align to TRBD1. The CDR3 contains 14 residues. Germline CDR1 is GTSNPN and CDR2 is SVGIG (reference sequence). V lost 5 bases and J lost 6; bases outside the gene matches: 6. Full variable domain (remainder filled in from reference TRBV30 and TRBJ2-2): SQTIHQWPATLVQPVGSPLSLECTVEGTSNPNLYWYRQAAGRGLQLLFYSVGIGQISSEVPQNLSASRPQDRQFILSSKKLLLSDSGFYLCAWGRQGAAGELFFGEGSRLTVL.

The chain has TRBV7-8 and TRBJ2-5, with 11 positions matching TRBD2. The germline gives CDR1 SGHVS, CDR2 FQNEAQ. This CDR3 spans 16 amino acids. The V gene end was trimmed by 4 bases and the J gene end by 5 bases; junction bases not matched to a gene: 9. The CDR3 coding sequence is TGTGCCAGCAGCTCTGTTATAGCGGGAGGGGGGGAGACCCAGTACTTC. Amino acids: CASSSVIAGGGETQYF.

The chain's CDR3 is CASSSGQGYNEKLFF. DNA of the CDR3: TGTGCCAGCAGCTCCGGACAGGGGTATAATGAAAAACTGTTTTTT. This sequence joins TRBV7-2 and TRBJ1-4, with 9 bases that match TRBD1. V shed 4 bases and J 4 bases; nucleotides not matched to a gene: 4. This CDR3 region has 15 residues. The germline V gene encodes CDR1 SGHTA and CDR2 FQGNSA.

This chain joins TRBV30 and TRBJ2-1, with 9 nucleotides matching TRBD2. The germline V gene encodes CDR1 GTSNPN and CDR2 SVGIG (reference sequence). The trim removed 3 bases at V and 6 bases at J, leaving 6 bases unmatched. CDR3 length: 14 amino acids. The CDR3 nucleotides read TGTGCCTGGAGGCCGGGACTAGCTTCCAATGAGCAGTTCTTC. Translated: CAWRPGLASNEQFF. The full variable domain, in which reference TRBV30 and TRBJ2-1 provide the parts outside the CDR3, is SQTIHQWPATLVQPVGSPLSLECTVEGTSNPNLYWYRQAAGRGLQLLFYSVGIGQISSEVPQNLSASRPQDRQFILSSKKLLLSDSGFYLCAWRPGLASNEQFFGPGTRLTVL.

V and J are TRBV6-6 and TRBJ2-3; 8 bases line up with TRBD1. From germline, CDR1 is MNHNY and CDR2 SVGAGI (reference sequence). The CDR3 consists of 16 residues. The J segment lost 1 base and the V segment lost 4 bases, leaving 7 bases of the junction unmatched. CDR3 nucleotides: TGTGCCAGCAGTTCGGGACAGGAGACTGGCACAGATACGCAGTATTTT. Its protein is CASSSGQETGTDTQYF.

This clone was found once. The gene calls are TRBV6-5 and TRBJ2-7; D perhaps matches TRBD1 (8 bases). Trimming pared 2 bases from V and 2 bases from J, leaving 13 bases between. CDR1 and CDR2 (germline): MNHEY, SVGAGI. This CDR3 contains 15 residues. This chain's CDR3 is CASSYEQGGAYEQYF. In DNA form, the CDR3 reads TGTGCCAGCAGTTACGAACAGGGGGGGGCCTACGAGCAGTACTTC.

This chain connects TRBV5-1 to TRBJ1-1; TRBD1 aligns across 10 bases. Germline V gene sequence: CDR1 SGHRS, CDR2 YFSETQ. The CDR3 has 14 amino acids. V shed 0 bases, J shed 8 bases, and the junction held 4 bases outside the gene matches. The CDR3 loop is CASSLGDRGWEAFF. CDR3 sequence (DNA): TGCGCCAGCAGCTTGGGGGACAGGGGTTGGGAAGCTTTCTTT.

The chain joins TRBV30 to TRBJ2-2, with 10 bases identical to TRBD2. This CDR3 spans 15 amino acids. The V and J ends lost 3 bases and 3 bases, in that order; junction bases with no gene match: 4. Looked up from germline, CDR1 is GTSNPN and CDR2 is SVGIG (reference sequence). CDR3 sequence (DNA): TGTGCCTGGAGACCGCTAGCGGGAGACACCGGGGAGCTGTTTTTT. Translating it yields CAWRPLAGDTGELFF.

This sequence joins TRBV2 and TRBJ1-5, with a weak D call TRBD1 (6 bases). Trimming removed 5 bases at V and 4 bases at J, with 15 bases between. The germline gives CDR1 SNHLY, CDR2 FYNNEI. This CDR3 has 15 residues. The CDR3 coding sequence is TGTGCCAGCAGTCTTACAGGGAACGGGAATCAGCCCCAGCATTTT. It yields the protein CASSLTGNGNQPQHF. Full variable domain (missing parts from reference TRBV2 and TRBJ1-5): EPEVTQTPSHQVTQMGQEVILRCVPISNHLYFYWYRQILGQKVEFLVSFYNNEISEKSEIFDDQFSVERPDGSNFTLKIRSTKLEDSAMYFCASSLTGNGNQPQHFGDGTRLSIL.

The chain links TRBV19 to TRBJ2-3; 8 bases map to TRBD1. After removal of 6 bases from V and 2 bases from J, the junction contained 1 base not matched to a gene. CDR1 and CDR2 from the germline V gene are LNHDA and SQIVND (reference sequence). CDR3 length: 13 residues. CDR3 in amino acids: CASRDRVTDTQYF. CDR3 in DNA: TGTGCCAGTAGGGACAGGGTCACAGATACGCAGTATTTT. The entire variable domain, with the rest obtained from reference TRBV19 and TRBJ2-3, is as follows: DGGITQSPKYLFRKEGQNVTLSCEQNLNHDAMYWYRQDPGQGLRLIYYSQIVNDFQKGDIAEGYSVSREKKESFPLTVTSAQKNPTAFYLCASRDRVTDTQYFGPGTRLTVL.

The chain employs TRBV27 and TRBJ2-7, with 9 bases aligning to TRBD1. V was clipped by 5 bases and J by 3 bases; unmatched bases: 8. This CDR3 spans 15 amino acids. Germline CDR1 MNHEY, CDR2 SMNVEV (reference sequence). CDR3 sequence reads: CASSIRTGAIYEQYF. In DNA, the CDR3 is TGTGCCAGCAGTATAAGGACAGGGGCCATCTACGAGCAGTACTTC.

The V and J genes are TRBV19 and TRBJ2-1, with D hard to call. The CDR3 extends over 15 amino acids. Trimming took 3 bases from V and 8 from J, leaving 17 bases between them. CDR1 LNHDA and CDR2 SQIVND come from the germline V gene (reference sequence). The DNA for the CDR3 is TGTGCCAGTAGTATCCACAGAGAAGTTTTGGATGAGCAGTTCTTC. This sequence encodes CASSIHREVLDEQFF.

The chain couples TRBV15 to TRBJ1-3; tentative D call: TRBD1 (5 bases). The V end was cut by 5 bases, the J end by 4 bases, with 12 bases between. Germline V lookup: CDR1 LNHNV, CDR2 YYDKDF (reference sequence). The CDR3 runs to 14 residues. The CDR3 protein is CATSGAGLGNTIYF. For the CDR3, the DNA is TGTGCCACCAGCGGAGCAGGGTTGGGAAACACCATATATTTT.

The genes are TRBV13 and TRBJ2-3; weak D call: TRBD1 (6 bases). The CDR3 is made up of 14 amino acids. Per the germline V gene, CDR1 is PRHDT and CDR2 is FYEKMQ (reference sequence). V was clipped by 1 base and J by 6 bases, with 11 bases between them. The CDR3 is CASSLVRRGDTQYF. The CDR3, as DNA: TGTGCCAGCAGCTTAGTCAGAAGGGGGGATACGCAGTATTTT. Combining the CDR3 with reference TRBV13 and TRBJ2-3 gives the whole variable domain AAGVIQSPRHLIKEKRETATLKCYPIPRHDTVYWYQQGPGQDPQFLISFYEKMQSDKGSIPDRFSAQQFSDYHSELNMSSLELGDSALYFCASSLVRRGDTQYFGPGTRLTVL.

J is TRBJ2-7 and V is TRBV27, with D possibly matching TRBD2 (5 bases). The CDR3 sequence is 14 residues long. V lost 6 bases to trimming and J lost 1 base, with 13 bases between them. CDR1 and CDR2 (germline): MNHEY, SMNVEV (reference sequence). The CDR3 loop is CASSRRTGSYEQYF. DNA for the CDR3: TGTGCCAGCAGCCGTAGGACTGGATCCTACGAGCAGTACTTC.